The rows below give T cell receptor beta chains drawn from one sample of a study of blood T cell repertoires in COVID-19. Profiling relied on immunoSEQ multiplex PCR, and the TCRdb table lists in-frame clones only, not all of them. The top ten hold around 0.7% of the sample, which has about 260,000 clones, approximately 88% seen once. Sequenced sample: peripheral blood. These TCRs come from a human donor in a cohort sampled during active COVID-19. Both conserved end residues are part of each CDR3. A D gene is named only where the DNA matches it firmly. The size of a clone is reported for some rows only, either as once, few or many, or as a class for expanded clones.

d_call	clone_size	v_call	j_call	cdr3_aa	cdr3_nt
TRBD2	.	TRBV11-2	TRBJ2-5	CASSSPGTSEETQYF	TGTGCCAGCAGTAGTCCCGGGACTAGTGAGGAGACCCAGTACTTC
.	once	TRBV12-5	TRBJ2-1	CASGFAGNEQFF	TGTGCTAGTGGTTTCGCCGGGAATGAGCAGTTCTTC
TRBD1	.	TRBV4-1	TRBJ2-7	CASSQVPGQGYEQYF	TGCGCCAGCAGCCAAGTTCCGGGACAGGGGTACGAGCAGTACTTC
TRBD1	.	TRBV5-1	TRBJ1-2	CASSTEGAIDYTF	TGCGCCAGCAGCACCGAGGGGGCAATCGACTACACCTTC
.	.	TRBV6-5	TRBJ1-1	CASSYGRGNTEAFF	TGTGCCAGCAGTTACGGGAGAGGGAACACTGAAGCTTTCTTT
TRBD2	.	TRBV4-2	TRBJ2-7	CASSGKPSGSLGPYEQYF	TGTGCCAGCAGCGGAAAGCCTAGCGGGTCCCTCGGCCCCTACGAGCAGTACTTC
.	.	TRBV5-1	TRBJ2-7	CASSLTAYEQYF	TGCGCCAGCAGCTTGACTGCCTACGAGCAGTACTTC
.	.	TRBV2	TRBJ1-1	CASSPRKLSEAFF	TGTGCCAGCAGCCCACGTAAGCTAAGTGAAGCTTTCTTT
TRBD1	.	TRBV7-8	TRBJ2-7	CASSLEAGGNIYEQYF	TGTGCCAGCAGCTTAGAGGCAGGGGGCAATATCTACGAGCAGTACTTC
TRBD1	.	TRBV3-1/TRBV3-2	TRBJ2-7	CASSQVSGTGGSGEQYF	TGTGCCAGCAGCCAAGTGTCCGGGACAGGGGGCTCTGGGGAGCAGTACTTC
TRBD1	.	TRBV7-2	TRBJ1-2	CASSLGQGARGYTF	TGTGCCAGCAGCTTGGGACAGGGGGCGCGTGGCTACACCTTC
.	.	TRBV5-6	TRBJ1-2	CASSLSLAGVGYGYTF	TGTGCCAGCAGCTTGAGTCTGGCGGGGGTCGGCTATGGCTACACCTTC
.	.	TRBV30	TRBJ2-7	CAWIAVSYEQYF	TGTGCCTGGATTGCGGTCTCCTACGAGCAGTACTTC
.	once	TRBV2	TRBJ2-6	CASSDMAAPSGANVLTF	TGTGCCAGCAGTGATATGGCGGCGCCCTCTGGGGCCAACGTCCTGACTTTC
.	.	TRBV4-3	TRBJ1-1	CASSRTGNTEAFF	TGCGCCAGCAGCCGTACGGGGAACACTGAAGCTTTCTTT
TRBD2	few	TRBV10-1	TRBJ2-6	CASISGGNSGANVLTF	TGCGCCAGCATTAGCGGGGGTAACTCTGGGGCCAACGTCCTGACTTTC
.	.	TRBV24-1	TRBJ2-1	CATSDRLARHNEQFF	TGTGCCACCAGTGATCGTCTAGCGCGCCACAATGAGCAGTTCTTC
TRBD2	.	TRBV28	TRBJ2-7	CASSFHLYTILADVAYEQYF	TGTGCCAGCAGTTTCCACCTATACACTATACTAGCGGACGTTGCCTACGAGCAGTACTTC
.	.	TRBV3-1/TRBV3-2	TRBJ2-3	CASSPSHGWRGDTQYF	TGTGCCAGCAGCCCATCTCACGGGTGGAGGGGAGATACGCAGTATTTT
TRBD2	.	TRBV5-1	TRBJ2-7	CASSSGTSGYEQYF	TGCGCCAGCAGCTCCGGGACTAGCGGTTACGAGCAGTACTTC
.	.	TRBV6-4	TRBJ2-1	CASSATRGNEQFF	TGTGCCAGCAGCGCGACTCGTGGGAATGAGCAGTTCTTC
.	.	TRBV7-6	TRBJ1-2	CASSQELDYLGGYTF	TGTGCCAGCAGCCAGGAATTGGATTATTTAGGTGGCTACACCTTC
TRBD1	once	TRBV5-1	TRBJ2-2	CASSLGLGTGRSTGELFF	TGCGCCAGCAGCTTAGGTTTGGGGACAGGGCGATCCACCGGGGAGCTGTTTTTT
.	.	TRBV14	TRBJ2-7	CASSPWVGRPYEQYF	TGTGCCAGCAGCCCCTGGGTAGGGAGGCCCTACGAGCAGTACTTC
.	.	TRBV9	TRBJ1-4	CASSPISGETNEKLFF	TGTGCCAGCAGCCCGATCTCAGGGGAAACTAATGAAAAACTGTTTTTT
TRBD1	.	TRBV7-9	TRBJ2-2	CASSQTGRLSNTGELFF	TGTGCCAGCAGCCAGACAGGGCGACTATCGAACACCGGGGAGCTGTTTTTT
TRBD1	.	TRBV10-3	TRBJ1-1	CAIRGQGSTEAFF	TGTGCCATCAGGGGACAGGGGAGCACTGAAGCTTTCTTT
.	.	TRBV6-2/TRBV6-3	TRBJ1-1	CASSYGETAFF	TGTGCCAGCAGTTATGGGGAGACAGCTTTCTTT
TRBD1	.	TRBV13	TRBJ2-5	CASSSMIDRGGETQYF	TGTGCCAGCAGCTCAATGATAGACAGGGGGGGAGAGACCCAGTACTTC
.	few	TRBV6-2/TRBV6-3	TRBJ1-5	CASSLGGGGGQPQHF	TGTGCCAGCAGTCTGGGCGGGGGAGGGGGTCAGCCCCAGCATTTT
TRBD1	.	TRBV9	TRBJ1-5	CASSGGGAVQPQHF	TGTGCCAGCAGCGGAGGGGGCGCGGTTCAGCCCCAGCATTTT
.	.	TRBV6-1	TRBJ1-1	CASSEERRTRAGNTEAFF	TGTGCCAGCAGTGAAGAGCGAAGGACGAGGGCAGGGAACACTGAAGCTTTCTTT
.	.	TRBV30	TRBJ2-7	CAWSPLDEQYF	TGTGCCTGGAGTCCCCTCGACGAGCAGTACTTC
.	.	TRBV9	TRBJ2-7	CASSPGGGQYTYEQYF	TGTGCCAGCAGCCCGGGGGGCGGACAATACACTTACGAGCAGTACTTC
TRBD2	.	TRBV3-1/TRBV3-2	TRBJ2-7	CASSQLAGSDWGQYF	TGTGCCAGCAGCCAACTAGCGGGATCGGACTGGGGGCAGTACTTC
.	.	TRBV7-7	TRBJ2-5	CASSPHGGSETQYF	TGTGCCAGCAGCCCCCATGGGGGGTCAGAGACCCAGTACTTC
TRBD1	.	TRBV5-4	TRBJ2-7	CASSFLLDRDYEQYF	TGTGCCAGCAGCTTCCTGCTTGACAGGGACTACGAGCAGTACTTC
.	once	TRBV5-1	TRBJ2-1	CASRGQKDIYNEQFF	TGCGCCAGCCGCGGACAGAAAGATATCTACAATGAGCAGTTCTTC
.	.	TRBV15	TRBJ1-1	CATSRDRGVNTEAFF	TGTGCCACCAGCAGAGATCGGGGGGTCAACACTGAAGCTTTCTTT
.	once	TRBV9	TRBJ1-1	CASSPRRNTEAFF	TGTGCCAGCAGCCCCCGGAGGAACACTGAAGCTTTCTTT
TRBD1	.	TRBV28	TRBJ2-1	CASRVQGGQFF	TGTGCCAGCAGGGTACAGGGGGGGCAGTTCTTC
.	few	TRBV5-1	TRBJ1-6	CASSSRTDNSPLHF	TGCGCCAGCAGCTCTCGGACAGATAATTCACCCCTCCACTTT
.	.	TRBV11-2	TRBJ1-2	CASSLRRETGYGYTF	TGTGCCAGCAGCTTACGGCGGGAAACGGGGTATGGCTACACCTTC
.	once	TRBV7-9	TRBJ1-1	CASSLNREGTEAFF	TGTGCCAGCAGCTTAAATCGGGAGGGGACTGAAGCTTTCTTT
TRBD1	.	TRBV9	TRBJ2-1	CASSGRQGTYNEQFF	TGTGCCAGCAGCGGAAGACAGGGGACCTACAATGAGCAGTTCTTC
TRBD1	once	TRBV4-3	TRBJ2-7	CASSQGQGALYEQYF	TGCGCCAGCAGCCAAGGACAGGGGGCTCTCTACGAGCAGTACTTC
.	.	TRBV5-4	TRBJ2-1	CASSRRGVSTYYNEQFF	TGTGCCAGCAGCCGCAGGGGGGTCTCAACCTACTACAATGAGCAGTTCTTC
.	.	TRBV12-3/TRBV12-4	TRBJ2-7	CASSLLPGEQYF	TGTGCCAGCAGTTTACTTCCCGGTGAGCAGTACTTC